This TCR beta chain was captured by sequencing in a study of cytomegalovirus exposure and HLA in healthy donors. CDR1 MNHNS and CDR2 SASEGT come from the germline V gene. Trimming took 7 bases from V and 1 from J; bases not matched to a gene: 9. The CDR3 loop spans 15 amino acids. Study observations and caveats: Solely CMV serostatus was available to characterize immune exposure. Common viral pathogens seemed, in a later analysis, to connect with several of the most significant clusters.

In its sample, this clone was seen once. Its target is not known. PCR amplification relied on 60 Vbeta primers (plus 13 Jbeta primers). Using immunoSEQ multiplex PCR, the repertoire was profiled, and TCRdb retains in-frame clones only, with some absent. The sample contains about 200,000 clones, 75% to 90% of which appear only once. This clonotype originated in a woman aged 25-40 years in good health and CMV-seronegative. The specimen was PBMCs. The chain combines TRBV6-1 with TRBJ2-7; the match to TRBD1 covers 8 bases. CDR3 sequence reads: CASTVTGAFSYEQYF. Written as DNA, the CDR3 is TGTGCCAGCACGGTGACAGGGGCCTTTTCCTACGAGCAGTACTTC.